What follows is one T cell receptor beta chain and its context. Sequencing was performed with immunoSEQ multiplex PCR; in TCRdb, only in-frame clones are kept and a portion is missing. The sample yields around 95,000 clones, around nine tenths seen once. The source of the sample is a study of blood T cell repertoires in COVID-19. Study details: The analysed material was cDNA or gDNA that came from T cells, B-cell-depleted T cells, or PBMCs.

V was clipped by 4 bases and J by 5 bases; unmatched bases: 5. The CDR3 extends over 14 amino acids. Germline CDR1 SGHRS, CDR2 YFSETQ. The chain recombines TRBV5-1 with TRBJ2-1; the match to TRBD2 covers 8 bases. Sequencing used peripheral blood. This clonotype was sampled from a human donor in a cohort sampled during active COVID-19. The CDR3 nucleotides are TGCGCCAGCAGCCAGCGGGAGTTGCACAATGAGCAGTTCTTC. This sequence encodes CASSQRELHNEQFF. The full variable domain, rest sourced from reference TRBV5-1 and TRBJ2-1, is KAGVTQTPRYLIKTRGQQVTLSCSPISGHRSVSWYQQTPGQGLQFLFEYFSETQRNKGNFPGRFSGRQFSNSRSEMNVSTLELGDSALYLCASSQRELHNEQFFGPGTRLTVL.